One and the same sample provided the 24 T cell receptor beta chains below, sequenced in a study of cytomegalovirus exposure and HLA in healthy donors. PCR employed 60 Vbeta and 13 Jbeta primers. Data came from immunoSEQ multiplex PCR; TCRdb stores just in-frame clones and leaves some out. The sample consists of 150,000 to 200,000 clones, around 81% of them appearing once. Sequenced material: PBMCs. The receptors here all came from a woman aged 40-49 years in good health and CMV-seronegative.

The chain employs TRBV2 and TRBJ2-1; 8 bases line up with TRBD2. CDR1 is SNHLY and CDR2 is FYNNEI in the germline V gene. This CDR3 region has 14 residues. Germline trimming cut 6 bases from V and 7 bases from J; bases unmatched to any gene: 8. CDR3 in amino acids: CASRDPGLVNEQFF. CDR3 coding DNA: TGTGCCAGCAGGGATCCGGGACTAGTTAATGAGCAGTTCTTC.

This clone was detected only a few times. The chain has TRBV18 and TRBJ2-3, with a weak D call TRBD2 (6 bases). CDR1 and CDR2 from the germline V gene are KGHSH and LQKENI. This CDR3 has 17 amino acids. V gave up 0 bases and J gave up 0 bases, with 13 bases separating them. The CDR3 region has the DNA TGTGCCAGCTCACCACCAGGGTGGGGGGAGAGCACAGATACGCAGTATTTT. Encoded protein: CASSPPGWGESTDTQYF.

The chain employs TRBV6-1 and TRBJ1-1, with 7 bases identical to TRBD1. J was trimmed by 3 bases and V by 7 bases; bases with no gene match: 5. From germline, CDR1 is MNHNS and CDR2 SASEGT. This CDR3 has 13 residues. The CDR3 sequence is CASNPRGDTEAFF. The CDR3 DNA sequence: TGTGCCAGCAACCCCAGGGGGGACACTGAAGCTTTCTTT.

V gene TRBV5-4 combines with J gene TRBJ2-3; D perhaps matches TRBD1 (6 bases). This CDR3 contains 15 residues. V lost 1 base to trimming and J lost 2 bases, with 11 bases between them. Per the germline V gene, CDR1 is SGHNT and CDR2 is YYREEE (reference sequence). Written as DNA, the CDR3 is TGTGCCAGCAGCTTGCCACAGGGCCCCACAGATACGCAGTATTTT. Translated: CASSLPQGPTDTQYF.

In nucleotides, the CDR3 is TGTGCCAGCAGCCCCGGGACAGGTTACTCTGGAATGGCTTTCTTT. This codes for CASSPGTGYSGMAFF. The rearrangement links TRBV7-9 to TRBJ1-1, with 8 bases identical to TRBD1. CDR3 size: 15 residues. Losses at the gene ends were 5 bases for V and 11 bases for J; bases not matched to a gene: 16. Per the germline V gene, CDR1 is SEHNR and CDR2 is FQNEAQ (reference sequence). The whole variable domain, remainder taken from reference TRBV7-9 and TRBJ1-1, is DTGVSQNPRHKITKRGQNVTFRCDPISEHNRLYWYRQTLGQGPEFLTYFQNEAQLEKSRLLSDRFSAERPKGSFSTLEIQRTEQGDSAMYLCASSPGTGYSGMAFFGQGTRLTVV.

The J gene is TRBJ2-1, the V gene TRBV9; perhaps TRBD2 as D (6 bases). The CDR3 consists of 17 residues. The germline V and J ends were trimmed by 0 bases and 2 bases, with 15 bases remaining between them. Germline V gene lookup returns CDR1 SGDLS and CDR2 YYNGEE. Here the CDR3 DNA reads TGTGCCAGCAGCGTAGAGGAAGGGCGGGGCGCCTACAATGAGCAGTTCTTC. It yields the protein CASSVEEGRGAYNEQFF.

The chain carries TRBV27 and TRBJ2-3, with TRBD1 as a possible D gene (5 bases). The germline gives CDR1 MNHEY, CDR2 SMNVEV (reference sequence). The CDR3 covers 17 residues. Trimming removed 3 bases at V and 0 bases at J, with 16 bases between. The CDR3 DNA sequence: TGTGCCAGCAGTTTCAAACCGAGGACAAGAAGCACAGATACGCAGTATTTT. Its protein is CASSFKPRTRSTDTQYF.

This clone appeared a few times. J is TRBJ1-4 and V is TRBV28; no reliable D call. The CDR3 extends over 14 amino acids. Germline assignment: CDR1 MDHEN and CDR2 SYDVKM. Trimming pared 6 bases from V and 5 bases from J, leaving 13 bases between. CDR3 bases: TGTGCCAGCAGCCCAAGTGGGAGGAATGAAAAACTGTTTTTT. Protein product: CASSPSGRNEKLFF. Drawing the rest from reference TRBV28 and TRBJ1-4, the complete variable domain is DVKVTQSSRYLVKRTGEKVFLECVQDMDHENMFWYRQDPGLGLRLIYFSYDVKMKEKGDIPEGYSVSREKKERFSLILESASTNQTSMYLCASSPSGRNEKLFFGSGTQLSVL.

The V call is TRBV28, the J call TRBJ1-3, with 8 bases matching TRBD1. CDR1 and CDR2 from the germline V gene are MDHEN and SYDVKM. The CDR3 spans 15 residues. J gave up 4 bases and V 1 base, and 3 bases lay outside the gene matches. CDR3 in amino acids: CASSLSTGVGNTIYF. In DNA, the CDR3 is TGTGCCAGCAGTTTATCGACAGGGGTGGGAAACACCATATATTTT.

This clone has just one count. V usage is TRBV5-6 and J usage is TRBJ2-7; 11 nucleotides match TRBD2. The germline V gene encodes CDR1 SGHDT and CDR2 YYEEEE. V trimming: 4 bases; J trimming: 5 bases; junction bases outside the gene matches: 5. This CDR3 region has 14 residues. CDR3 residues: CASSQTSGTHEQYF. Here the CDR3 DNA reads TGTGCCAGCAGCCAGACTAGCGGGACTCACGAGCAGTACTTC.

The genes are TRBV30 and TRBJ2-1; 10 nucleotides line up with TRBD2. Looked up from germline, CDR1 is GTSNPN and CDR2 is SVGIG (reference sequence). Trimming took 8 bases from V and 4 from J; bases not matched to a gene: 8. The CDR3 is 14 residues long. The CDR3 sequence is CARQAGGIYNEQFF. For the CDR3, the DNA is TGTGCCCGACAAGCGGGAGGGATTTACAATGAGCAGTTCTTC.

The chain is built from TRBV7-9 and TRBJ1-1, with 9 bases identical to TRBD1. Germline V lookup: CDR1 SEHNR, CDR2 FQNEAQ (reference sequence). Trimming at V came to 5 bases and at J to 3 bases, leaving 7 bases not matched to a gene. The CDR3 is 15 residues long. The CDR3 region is CASSPRDREDTEAFF. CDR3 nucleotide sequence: TGTGCCAGCAGCCCCCGGGACAGGGAGGACACTGAAGCTTTCTTT.

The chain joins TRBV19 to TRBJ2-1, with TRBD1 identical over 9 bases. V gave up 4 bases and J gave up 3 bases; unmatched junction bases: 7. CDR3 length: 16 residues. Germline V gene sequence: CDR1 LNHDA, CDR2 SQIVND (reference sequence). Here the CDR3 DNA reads TGTGCCAGTAGTACCCCCGGGACAGGGAACTACAATGAGCAGTTCTTC. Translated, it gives CASSTPGTGNYNEQFF.

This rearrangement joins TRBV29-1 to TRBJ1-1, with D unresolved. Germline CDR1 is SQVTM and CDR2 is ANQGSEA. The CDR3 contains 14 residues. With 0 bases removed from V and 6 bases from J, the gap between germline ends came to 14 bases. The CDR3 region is CSVEDWSGLAEAFF. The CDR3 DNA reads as TGCAGCGTTGAAGATTGGTCGGGGTTGGCTGAAGCTTTCTTT.

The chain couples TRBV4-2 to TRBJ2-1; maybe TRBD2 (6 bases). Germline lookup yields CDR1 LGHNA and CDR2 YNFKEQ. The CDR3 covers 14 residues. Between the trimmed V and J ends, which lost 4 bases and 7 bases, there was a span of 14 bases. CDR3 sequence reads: CASSRTPGENEQFF. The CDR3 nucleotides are TGTGCCAGCAGCCGAACCCCGGGGGAAAATGAGCAGTTCTTC.

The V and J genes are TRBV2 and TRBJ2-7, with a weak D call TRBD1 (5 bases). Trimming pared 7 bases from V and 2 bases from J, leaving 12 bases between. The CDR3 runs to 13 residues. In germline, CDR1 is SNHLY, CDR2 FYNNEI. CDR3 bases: TGTGCCAGCACCCAGGGTTTGGCCTACGAGCAGTACTTC. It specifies CASTQGLAYEQYF.

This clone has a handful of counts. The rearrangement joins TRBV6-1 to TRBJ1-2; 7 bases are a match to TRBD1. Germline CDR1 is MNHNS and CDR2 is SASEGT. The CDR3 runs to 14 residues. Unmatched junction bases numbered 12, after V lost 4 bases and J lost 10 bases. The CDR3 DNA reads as TGTGCCAGCAGTGGAATACAGGGGTCCTTTGACTACACCTTC. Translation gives CASSGIQGSFDYTF.

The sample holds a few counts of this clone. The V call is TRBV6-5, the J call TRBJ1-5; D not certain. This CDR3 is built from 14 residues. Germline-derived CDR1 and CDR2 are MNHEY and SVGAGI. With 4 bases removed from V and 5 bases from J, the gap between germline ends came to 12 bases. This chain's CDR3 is CASSSLVRDQPQHF. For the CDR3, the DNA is TGTGCCAGCAGTTCCTTGGTTCGGGATCAGCCCCAGCATTTT.

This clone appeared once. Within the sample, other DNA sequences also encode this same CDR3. The CDR3 DNA sequence: TGTGCCAGCAGCTCCACAGGAGGGGAAACTGAAGCTTTCTTT. Residues: CASSSTGGETEAFF. The chain carries TRBV2 and TRBJ1-1, with a weak D call TRBD1 (5 bases). The CDR3 is 14 residues long. Germline V gene lookup returns CDR1 SNHLY and CDR2 FYNNEI. The V end lost 6 bases, the J end lost 5 bases, and 16 bases lay between the germline ends.

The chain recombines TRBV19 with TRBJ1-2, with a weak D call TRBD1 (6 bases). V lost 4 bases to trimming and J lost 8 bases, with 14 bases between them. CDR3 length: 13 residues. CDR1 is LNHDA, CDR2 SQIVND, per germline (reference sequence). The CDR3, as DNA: TGTGCCAGTAGTACCTCTCTACAGGGCGGCTACACCTTC. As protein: CASSTSLQGGYTF.

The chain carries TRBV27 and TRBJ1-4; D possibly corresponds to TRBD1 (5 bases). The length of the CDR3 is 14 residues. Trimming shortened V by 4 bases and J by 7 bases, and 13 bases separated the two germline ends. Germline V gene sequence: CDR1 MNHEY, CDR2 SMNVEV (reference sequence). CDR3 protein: CASSSTDSGEKLFF. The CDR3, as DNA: TGTGCCAGCAGTTCGACAGACTCTGGTGAAAAACTGTTTTTT.

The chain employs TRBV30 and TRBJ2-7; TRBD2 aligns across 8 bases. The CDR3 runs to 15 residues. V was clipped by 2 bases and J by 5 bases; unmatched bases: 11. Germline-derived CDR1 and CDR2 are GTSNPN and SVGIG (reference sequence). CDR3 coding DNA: TGTGCCTGGAGTCGAAACGGGAGGGCCCTAGACGAGCAGTACTTC. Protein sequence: CAWSRNGRALDEQYF.

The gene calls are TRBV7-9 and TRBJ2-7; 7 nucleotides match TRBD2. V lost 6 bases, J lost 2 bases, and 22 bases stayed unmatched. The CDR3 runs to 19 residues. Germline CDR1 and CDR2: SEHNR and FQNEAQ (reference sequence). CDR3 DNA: TGTGCCAGCAGTTCCTTGGGTCGGGGGTCTAGCGGCGACCCCTACGAGCAGTACTTC. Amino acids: CASSSLGRGSSGDPYEQYF.

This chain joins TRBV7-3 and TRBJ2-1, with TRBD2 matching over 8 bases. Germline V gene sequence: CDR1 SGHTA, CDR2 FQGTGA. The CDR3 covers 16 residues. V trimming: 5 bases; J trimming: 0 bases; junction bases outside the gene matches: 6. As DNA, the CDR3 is TGTGCCAGCAGCGTCATAGCGGGATCCTCCTACAATGAGCAGTTCTTC. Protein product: CASSVIAGSSYNEQFF.